The present T cell receptor beta chain was sequenced within a study of blood T cell repertoires in COVID-19. Study summary: Donors in the United States, Italy and Spain gave samples during acute or convalescent COVID-19.

This clone has only a few counts. This CDR3 comprises 16 residues. Germline assignment: CDR1 SNHLY and CDR2 FYNNEI. With 2 bases removed from V and 7 bases from J, the gap between germline ends came to 15 bases. Profiling relied on immunoSEQ multiplex PCR, and the TCRdb table lists in-frame clones only, not all of them. The sample lists approximately 160,000 clones, 80% to 90% occurring once. The origin of this receptor is a woman at least 80 years old with acute or convalescent COVID-19. The sequencing sample was made of peripheral blood. The rearrangement joins TRBV2 to TRBJ1-6; D not resolved. The CDR3 DNA reads TGTGCCAGCAGTGAATGGGCGGGCCCACAAAATTCACCCCTCCACTTT. This translates into CASSEWAGPQNSPLHF.